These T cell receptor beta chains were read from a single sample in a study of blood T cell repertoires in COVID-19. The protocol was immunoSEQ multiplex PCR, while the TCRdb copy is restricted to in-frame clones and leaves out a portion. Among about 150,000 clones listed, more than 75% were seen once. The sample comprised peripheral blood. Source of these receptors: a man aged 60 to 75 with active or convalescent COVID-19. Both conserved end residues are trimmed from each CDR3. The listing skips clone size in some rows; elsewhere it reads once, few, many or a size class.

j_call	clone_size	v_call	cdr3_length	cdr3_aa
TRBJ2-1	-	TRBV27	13	ASSLAGGPSNEQF
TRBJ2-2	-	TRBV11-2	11	ASSSTGAGELF
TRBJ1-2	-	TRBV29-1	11	SGYRGANYGYT
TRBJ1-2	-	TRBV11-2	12	ASSPVIRDYGYT
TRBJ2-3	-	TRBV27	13	ASDLRAGRIDTQY
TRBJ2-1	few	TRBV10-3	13	AISDTSHSYNEQF
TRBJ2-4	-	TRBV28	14	ATSRPGTESKNIQY
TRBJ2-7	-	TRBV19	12	ASSTPQGNYEQY
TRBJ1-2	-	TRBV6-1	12	ASSDRGLGYGYT
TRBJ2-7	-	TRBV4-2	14	ASSPRGSDYTYEQY
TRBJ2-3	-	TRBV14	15	ASSQDRRGSRADTQY
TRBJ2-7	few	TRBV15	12	ATSRGGTSYEQY
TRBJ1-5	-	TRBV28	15	ASSSPPGTGVDQPQH
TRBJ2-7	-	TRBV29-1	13	SVEETREGSYEQY
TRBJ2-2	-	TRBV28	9	ASSTSGELF
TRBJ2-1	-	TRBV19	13	ASSMGTGGVGEQF
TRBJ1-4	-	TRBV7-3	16	ASSLTSVGGAQNEKLF
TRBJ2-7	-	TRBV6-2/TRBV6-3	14	ASSPPGLAVFYEQY
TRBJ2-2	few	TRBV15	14	ATSSPDRGLIGELF
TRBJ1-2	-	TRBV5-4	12	ASRSGFEAYGYT
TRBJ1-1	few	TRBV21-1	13	ASSHSGALGTEAF
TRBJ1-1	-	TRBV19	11	ASSTRGRTEAF
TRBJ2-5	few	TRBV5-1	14	ASSLGTSGGQETQY
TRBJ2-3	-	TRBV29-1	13	STLAETLSTDTQY
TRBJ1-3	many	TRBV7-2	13	ASSSPGLSGNTIY
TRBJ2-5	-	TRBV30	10	ASGTSQETQY
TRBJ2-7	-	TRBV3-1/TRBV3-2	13	ASSQPGQASYEQY
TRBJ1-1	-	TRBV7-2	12	ASSLDYRGTEAF
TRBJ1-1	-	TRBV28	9	ASSDSGGAF
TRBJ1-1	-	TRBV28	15	ASSQSLDLGQNTEAF
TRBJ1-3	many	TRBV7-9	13	ASSLQASAGNTIY
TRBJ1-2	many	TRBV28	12	ASSSPQGLYGYT